This T cell receptor (beta chain) comes out of a study of blood T cell repertoires in COVID-19. Study-wide context: Sites in the United States, Italy and Spain provided acute and convalescent COVID-19 samples. The analysed material was cDNA or gDNA that came from T cells, B-cell-depleted T cells, or PBMCs.

In the original workflow: Reference gene primers were amplified, and this amplification served to estimate nucleated cell counts. Profiled with immunoSEQ multiplex PCR; TCRdb holds only in-frame clones, not every one. The V and J calls and clone size were taken over from that table, and D and trimming were inferred from the DNA. The sample carries about 210,000 clones, 85% recorded once. Seattle's cohort entered during active infection and was followed longitudinally. The sample comprised peripheral blood. The receptor comes from a man aged 50-59 years with COVID-19, enrolled during active disease.

The CDR3 nucleotides read TGCAGGGGCCACTTGGGGAGGGTCCATGGCTACACCTTC. Protein: CRGHLGRVHGYTF. The V call is TRBV29-1, the J call TRBJ1-2; D gene ambiguous. The V gene's germline CDR1 is SQVTM and CDR2 ANQGSEA. The CDR3 is 13 residues long.